Following are 32 T cell receptor beta chains from one sample sequenced in a study of blood T cells in healthy people across ages. Combining a sample-barcoded 5' primer with a J-beta primer mix, a second PCR ran for about 6 to 11 cycles. MiXCR, run by TCRdb on the 5' RACE reads, gives a single entry per CDR3 protein. The profile shows 850,000 or so distinct CDR3 sequences, roughly 26% of them singletons. Material for sequencing was blood. The receptors were sampled from a woman older than 75 in good health.

At least ten counts were recorded for this clonotype. The V call is TRBV4-3, the J call TRBJ2-7; tentative D call: TRBD1 (6 bases). The CDR3 is 14 residues long. The ends were cut back, 0 bases at V and 6 bases at J, with 12 bases in the middle. Germline assignment: CDR1 LGHNA and CDR2 YSLEER. The CDR3 here is CASSQENRAAEQYF. DNA for the CDR3: TGCGCCAGCAGCCAAGAAAACAGGGCCGCCGAGCAGTACTTC.

V and J are TRBV29-1 and TRBJ2-7; D not resolved. Between the trimmed V and J ends, which lost 4 bases and 2 bases, there was a span of 9 bases. Germline CDR1 reads SQVTM; CDR2 reads ANQGSEA. The CDR3 covers 12 residues. The CDR3 here is CSVAQATYEQYF. The CDR3 DNA reads as TGCAGCGTTGCCCAGGCAACCTACGAGCAGTACTTC.

The sample holds many counts of this clonotype. The CDR3 protein is CASTTGPLGDTQYF. DNA for the CDR3: TGTGCCAGCACGACCGGGCCCCTGGGAGATACGCAGTATTTT. The J gene is TRBJ2-3, the V gene TRBV6-5; D ambiguous. The ends were cut back, 7 bases at V and 5 bases at J, with 16 bases in the middle. Germline V gene data show CDR1 as MNHEY and CDR2 as SVGAGI. This CDR3 region has 14 residues.

The gene calls are TRBV4-1 and TRBJ2-1, with TRBD2 matching over 10 bases. In germline, CDR1 is MGHRA, CDR2 YSYEKL. V lost 1 base to trimming and J lost 3 bases; unmatched junction nucleotides: 6. CDR3 length: 17 amino acids. CDR3: CASSQASGGALYNEQFF. In nucleotides, the CDR3 is TGCGCCAGCAGCCAAGCCAGCGGGGGGGCCCTCTACAATGAGCAGTTCTTC.

This clonotype occurred a few times. At one end the junction does not follow the germline gene, possibly because of a read error. The V gene is TRBV7-2, the J gene TRBJ1-2; a possible D gene is TRBD1 (5 bases). CDR3 length: 14 amino acids. Germline-derived CDR1 and CDR2 are SGHTA and FQGNSA. CDR3 sequence (DNA): TGTGCCGGCAGCTCCAGGGATTCTAACTATGGCTACACCTTC. The encoded protein is CAGSSRDSNYGYTF.

This clonotype was observed at least ten times. The J gene is TRBJ1-2, the V gene TRBV5-4; D unclear. Germline V gene data show CDR1 as SGHNT and CDR2 as YYREEE (reference sequence). This CDR3 has 14 residues. V lost 0 bases and J lost 3, with 9 bases in between. The CDR3 DNA sequence: TGTGCCAGCAGCTTGGAACGGGCCGACTATGGCTACACCTTC. It translates to CASSLERADYGYTF.

The gene calls are TRBV18 and TRBJ2-1, with 8 bases identical to TRBD1. CDR1 is KGHSH and CDR2 is LQKENI in the germline V gene. This CDR3 region has 13 residues. Trimming cost V 8 bases and J 9 bases; bases outside gene matches: 9. In DNA form, the CDR3 reads TGTGCCAGCACCCCAGGGACAGGTGTTGAGCAGTTCTTC. Translated: CASTPGTGVEQFF. Full variable domain (outside the CDR3, taken from reference TRBV18 and TRBJ2-1): NAGVMQNPRHLVRRRGQEARLRCSPMKGHSHVYWYRQLPEEGLKFMVYLQKENIIDESGMPKERFSAEFPKEGPSILRIQQVVRGDSAAYFCASTPGTGVEQFFGPGTRLTVL.

With regard to this clonotype: A read error may explain this, as a much larger clone is one base away. The chain carries TRBV20-1 and TRBJ2-7, with D possibly matching TRBD2 (6 bases). The CDR3 extends over 15 amino acids. Germline CDR1 reads DFQATT; CDR2 reads SNEGSKA (reference sequence). This CDR3 reads CRASHGGKSSYEQYF. CDR3 nucleotides: TGCAGAGCTAGTCATGGGGGGAAAAGCTCCTACGAGCAGTACTTC.

This clonotype has a handful of counts. The chain combines TRBV21-1 with TRBJ2-5. TRBV21-1 is given as a pseudogene. This CDR3 has 16 amino acids. The CDR3: CASSKDHRPPEETQYF. The CDR3 DNA follows: TGTGCCAGCAGCAAAGACCACCGGCCACCGGAGGAGACCCAGTACTTC.

The V and J genes are TRBV7-2 and TRBJ2-7; a possible D gene is TRBD2 (7 bases). The germline V and J ends were trimmed by 0 bases and 4 bases, with 10 bases remaining between them. Germline CDR1 is SGHTA and CDR2 is FQGNSA. This CDR3 is 14 amino acids long. The CDR3 nucleotides are TGTGCCAGCAGCTTAGCGCGGGGGCAGTACGAGCAGTACTTC. This sequence encodes CASSLARGQYEQYF.

With respect to this clonotype: One end of the junction does not line up with germline, which may come from a read error. The chain is built from TRBV7-2 and TRBJ2-7; TRBD2 is a possible D gene (5 bases). This CDR3 contains 17 residues. Per the germline V gene, CDR1 is SGHTA and CDR2 is FQGNSA. DNA for the CDR3: TGTGCCAGCAGCTTAGTGGGCCCCGGGGATTTCTCCTTCGAGCAGTACTTC. It codes for CASSLVGPGDFSFEQYF.

Regarding this clonotype: A much larger clone differs from this one at a single base, so this may be a read error. V and J are TRBV9 and TRBJ2-1; D is undetermined. Germline loops: CDR1 SGDLS, CDR2 YYNGEE. This CDR3 spans 15 amino acids. The CDR3 DNA is TGTGCCAGCAGCGTAGGGTTCAGTTCATACAATGGGCAGTTCTTC. Translating gives CASSVGFSSYNGQFF. Using reference TRBV9 and TRBJ2-1 for the parts outside the CDR3, the full variable domain is DSGVTQTPKHLITATGQRVTLRCSPRSGDLSVYWYQQSLDQGLQFLIQYYNGEERAKGNILERFSAQQFPDLHSELNLSSLELGDSALYFCASSVGFSSYNGQFFGPGTRLTVL.

On this clonotype itself: This may be a read error: a much more frequent sequence differs by one nucleotide. This chain links TRBV20-1 with TRBJ2-3; the match to TRBD1 covers 8 bases. Per the germline V gene, CDR1 is DFQATT and CDR2 is SNEGSKA (reference sequence). This CDR3 comprises 17 residues. V trimming: 1 base; J trimming: 4 bases; junction bases outside the gene matches: 13. CDR3 sequence: CSARVVGVTGVPDTQYF. The CDR3 nucleotides read TGCAGTGCTAGAGTAGTCGGTGTGACAGGGGTACCAGATACGCAGTATTTT.

This clonotype was observed many times. The chain joins TRBV12-3 or TRBV12-4 to TRBJ1-6, with a tentative D call TRBD1 (5 bases). With 2 bases removed from V and 6 bases from J, the gap between germline ends came to 11 bases. The CDR3 is made up of 15 amino acids. DNA of the CDR3: TGTGCCAGCAGTTTAAAAGGGGTGGGTAATTCACCCCTCCACTTT. Translation: CASSLKGVGNSPLHF.

In the case of this clonotype: With a much larger clone just one base away, this may be a read error. The chain couples TRBV20-1 to TRBJ2-5; 7 nucleotides agree with TRBD2. The J call may be in error: the DNA end matches TRBJ2-7 better. CDR1 and CDR2 (germline): DFQATT, SNEGSKA (reference sequence). This CDR3 contains 16 residues. CDR3 nucleotide sequence: TGCAGTGCTAGAGGCGGGGGTCCTTCAGGAGGGTACGAGCAGTACTTC. Protein: CSARGGGPSGGYEQYF.

This clonotype came up many times. The rearrangement links TRBV20-1 to TRBJ2-1; TRBD2 is a possible D gene (5 bases). V was shortened by 7 bases and J by 3 bases, with 13 bases between the two germline ends. This CDR3 contains 13 residues. CDR1 is DFQATT and CDR2 is SNEGSKA in the germline V gene (reference sequence). DNA of the CDR3: TGCAGTGTTCGAGGGCCGAACTACAATGAGCAGTTCTTC. This gives the protein CSVRGPNYNEQFF.

This clonotype was counted ten times or more. The J gene is TRBJ2-1, the V gene TRBV29-1, with D possibly matching TRBD2 (6 bases). CDR1 is SQVTM and CDR2 is ANQGSEA in the germline V gene. Trimming took off 6 bases at V and 3 bases at J, with 18 bases between the two ends. The CDR3 loop spans 15 amino acids. CDR3 coding DNA: TGCAGCGTCCACCCGGCCCTAGCGAGCTACAATGAGCAGTTCTTC. It translates to CSVHPALASYNEQFF.

This chain links TRBV4-1 with TRBJ1-1; TRBD1 matches at 8 bases. V gave up 1 base and J gave up 10 bases; unmatched junction bases: 8. CDR3 length: 14 amino acids. CDR1 is MGHRA and CDR2 is YSYEKL in the germline V gene. In DNA, the CDR3 is TGCGCCAGCAGCCAAGGGACAGGGAGGGCTGGAGCTTTCTTT. Protein: CASSQGTGRAGAFF.

This clonotype was observed at least ten times. The chain couples TRBV5-1 to TRBJ2-7; D might be TRBD1 (5 bases). The V gene lost 4 bases and the J gene lost 7 bases, with 18 bases spanning the gap. This CDR3 spans 14 amino acids. Germline V gene data show CDR1 as SGHRS and CDR2 as YFSETQ. The chain's CDR3 is CASSMTVGTPEQYF. The CDR3 DNA sequence: TGCGCCAGCAGCATGACAGTGGGAACCCCTGAGCAGTACTTC.

This clonotype was seen ten or more times. This sequence joins TRBV20-1 and TRBJ2-1; D is undetermined. CDR3 length: 11 amino acids. The V end was cut by 6 bases, the J end by 8 bases, with 11 bases between. The germline V gene has CDR1 DFQATT and CDR2 SNEGSKA (reference sequence). The CDR3 sequence is CSANLRDEQFF. Written as DNA, the CDR3 is TGCAGTGCAAACCTAAGGGATGAGCAGTTCTTC.

This chain links TRBV3-1 with TRBJ2-7; the D gene is possibly TRBD2 (5 bases). Judging by the DNA end, TRBJ2-5 fits better; the J call may be wrong. Looked up from germline, CDR1 is LGHDT and CDR2 is YNNKEL (reference sequence). This CDR3 has 13 amino acids. As DNA, the CDR3 is TGTGCCAGCAGCCAAGGGAGGACAGAGACCCAGTACTTC. Encoded protein: CASSQGRTETQYF.

The chain's CDR3 is CASTRDRARYNGQYF. The CDR3 DNA reads as TGTGCCAGCACCCGGGACAGGGCGAGGTACAATGGGCAGTACTTC. The J gene is TRBJ2-1, the V gene TRBV6-2 or TRBV6-3; 9 bases are shared with TRBD1. The end of the DNA is better explained by TRBJ2-7, so the J call may be wrong. This CDR3 region has 15 residues. CDR1 is MNHEY and CDR2 is SVGEGT in the germline V gene.

The chain combines TRBV4-2 with TRBJ2-2; 9 positions match TRBD1. Trimming took 1 base from V and 7 from J; bases not matched to a gene: 10. Germline V CDR1 and CDR2: LGHNA, YNFKEQ. This CDR3 is built from 17 residues. CDR3 sequence reads: CASSQASGTGRDGELFF. CDR3 DNA: TGTGCCAGCAGCCAAGCTTCCGGGACAGGGAGGGACGGGGAGCTGTTTTTT.

The chain carries TRBV15 and TRBJ1-5, with D possibly being TRBD1 (5 bases). Germline V gives CDR1 LNHNV, CDR2 YYDKDF (reference sequence). This CDR3 region has 17 residues. Trimming shortened V by 0 bases and J by 3 bases, and 15 bases separated the two germline ends. The CDR3 loop reads CATSRDGHRRLNQPQHF. The DNA of the CDR3 is TGTGCCACCAGCAGAGATGGACACAGGCGTCTCAATCAGCCCCAGCATTTT.

This clonotype came up a few times. The V and J genes are TRBV7-2 and TRBJ2-7, with D possibly being TRBD1 (6 bases). The CDR3 is 13 residues long. The germline V gene encodes CDR1 SGHTA and CDR2 FQGNSA. Trimming removed 5 bases at V and 3 bases at J, with 11 bases between. Written as DNA, the CDR3 is TGTGCCAGCAGCCGGGACATCCGCTACGAGCAGTACTTC. Translating it yields CASSRDIRYEQYF.

This clonotype was found a few times. This chain uses TRBV20-1 with TRBJ1-5; no clear D. CDR3 length equals 13 residues. In germline, CDR1 is DFQATT, CDR2 SNEGSKA (reference sequence). Trimming shortened V by 4 bases and J by 3 bases, and 10 bases separated the two germline ends. The DNA of the CDR3 is TGCAGTGCTAACTCAGGTGCCAATCAGCCCCAGCATTTT. It yields the protein CSANSGANQPQHF.

This clonotype was seen many times. J is TRBJ2-1 and V is TRBV12-3 or TRBV12-4, with a weak D call TRBD1 (6 bases). CDR3 length: 13 amino acids. The V end was cut by 4 bases, the J end by 7 bases, with 11 bases between. The CDR3 region is CASSSARGNEQFF. CDR3 coding DNA: TGTGCCAGCAGTTCAGCCAGGGGTAATGAGCAGTTCTTC.

This clonotype occurred many times. The V and J genes are TRBV10-2 and TRBJ2-7, with a weak D call TRBD2 (7 bases). Trimming left V 3 bases short and J 2 bases short, with 14 bases between. The CDR3 contains 15 residues. Per the germline V gene, CDR1 is WSHSY and CDR2 is SAAADI. CDR3 in amino acids: CASSDRAGAAYEQYF. In DNA, the CDR3 is TGCGCCAGCAGTGATCGGGCGGGGGCCGCCTACGAGCAGTACTTC.

This chain's CDR3 is CASSLDVLAVSEQYF. CDR3 DNA sequence: TGTGCCAGCAGCTTAGACGTGCTAGCGGTTTCTGAGCAGTACTTC. The chain combines TRBV7-8 with TRBJ2-5; 7 nucleotides align to TRBD2. J lost 11 bases, V lost 1 base, and 13 bases had no gene match. The length of the CDR3 is 15 residues. Germline assignment: CDR1 SGHVS and CDR2 FQNEAQ.

This clonotype was seen many times. The chain links TRBV7-2 to TRBJ2-5; 7 bases are shared with TRBD1. The CDR3 length is 15 residues. With 5 bases clipped from V and 2 bases from J, the junction kept 8 bases outside the gene matches. Germline V gene sequence: CDR1 SGHTA, CDR2 FQGNSA. The CDR3 sequence is CASSTGTAFQETQYF. The CDR3 bases are TGTGCCAGCAGCACCGGGACAGCCTTTCAAGAGACCCAGTACTTC.

This clonotype was detected only a few times. Sequence at one end of the junction differs from germline and may be a read error. V usage is TRBV6-1 and J usage is TRBJ1-5; D gene ambiguous. Germline V gene sequence: CDR1 MNHNS, CDR2 SASEGT. The CDR3 is made up of 14 amino acids. The CDR3 DNA sequence: TGTGCCAGCAGTGTCTCCGTTAGCAATCAGCTCCAGCATTTT. As protein: CASSVSVSNQLQHF.

The table lists this clonotype with many counts. The chain recombines TRBV12-3 or TRBV12-4 with TRBJ2-6, with D possibly being TRBD1 (5 bases). Trimming left V 8 bases short and J 0 bases short, with 14 bases between. CDR3 length equals 16 residues. CDR3 in DNA: TGTGCCAGCCTCTTACTCAGGGCCTCTGGGGCCAACGTCCTGACTTTC. This codes for CASLLLRASGANVLTF.